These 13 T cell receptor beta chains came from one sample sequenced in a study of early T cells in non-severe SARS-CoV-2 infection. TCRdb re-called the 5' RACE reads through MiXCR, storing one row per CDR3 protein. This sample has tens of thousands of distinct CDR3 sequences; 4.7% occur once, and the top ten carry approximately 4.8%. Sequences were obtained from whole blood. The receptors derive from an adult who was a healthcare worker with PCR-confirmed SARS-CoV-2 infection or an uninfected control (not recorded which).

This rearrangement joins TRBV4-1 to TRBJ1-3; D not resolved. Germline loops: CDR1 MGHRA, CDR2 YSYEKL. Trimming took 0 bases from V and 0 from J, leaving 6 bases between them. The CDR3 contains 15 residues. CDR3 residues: CASSQDTLSGNTIYF. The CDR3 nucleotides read TGCGCCAGCAGCCAAGACACCCTCTCTGGAAACACCATATATTTT.

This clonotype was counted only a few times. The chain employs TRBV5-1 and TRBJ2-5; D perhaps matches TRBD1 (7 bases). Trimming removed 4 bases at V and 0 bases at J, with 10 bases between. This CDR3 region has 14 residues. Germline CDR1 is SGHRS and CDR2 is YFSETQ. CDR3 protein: CASSAGQHQETQYF. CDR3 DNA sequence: TGCGCCAGCAGCGCGGGACAGCACCAAGAGACCCAGTACTTC.

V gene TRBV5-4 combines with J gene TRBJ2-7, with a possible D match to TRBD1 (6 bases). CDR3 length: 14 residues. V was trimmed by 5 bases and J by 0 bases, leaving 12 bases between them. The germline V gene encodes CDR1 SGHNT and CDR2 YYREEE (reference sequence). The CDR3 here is CASRKQGSSYEQYF. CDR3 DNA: TGTGCCAGCAGAAAACAGGGAAGCTCCTACGAGCAGTACTTC.

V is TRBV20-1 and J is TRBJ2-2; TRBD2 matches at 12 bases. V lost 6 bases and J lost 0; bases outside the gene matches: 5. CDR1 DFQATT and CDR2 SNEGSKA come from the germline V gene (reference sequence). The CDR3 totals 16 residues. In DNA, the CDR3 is TGCAGTGCCAGCGGACTAGCGGGAACGAACACCGGGGAGCTGTTTTTT. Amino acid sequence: CSASGLAGTNTGELFF.

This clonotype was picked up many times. The CDR3 bases are TGTGCCAGCAGTTACTCCAGGCAGAGGGGGGCCAACGTCCTGACTTTC. Its translation is CASSYSRQRGANVLTF. V is TRBV6-5 and J is TRBJ2-6; D gene ambiguous. V was cut by 0 bases and J by 4 bases, with 10 bases left in between. Germline assignment: CDR1 MNHEY and CDR2 SVGAGI. The CDR3 is 16 amino acids.

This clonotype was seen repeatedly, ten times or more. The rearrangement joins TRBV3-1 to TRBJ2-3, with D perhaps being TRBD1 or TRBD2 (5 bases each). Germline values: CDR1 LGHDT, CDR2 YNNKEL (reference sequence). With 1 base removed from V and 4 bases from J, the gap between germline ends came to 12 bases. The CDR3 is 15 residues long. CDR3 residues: CASSQGPRGADTQYF. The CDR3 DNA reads TGTGCCAGCAGCCAAGGCCCTCGGGGCGCAGATACGCAGTATTTT.

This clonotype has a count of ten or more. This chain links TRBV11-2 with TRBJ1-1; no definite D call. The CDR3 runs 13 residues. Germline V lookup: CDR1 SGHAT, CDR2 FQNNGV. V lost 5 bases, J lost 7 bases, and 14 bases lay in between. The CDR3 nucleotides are TGTGCCAGCAGCCCCAGAATGGATGGTGAAGCTTTCTTT. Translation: CASSPRMDGEAFF. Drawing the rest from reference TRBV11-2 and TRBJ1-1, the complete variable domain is EAGVAQSPRYKIIEKRQSVAFWCNPISGHATLYWYQQILGQGPKLLIQFQNNGVVDDSQLPKDRFSAERLKGVDSTLKIQPAKLEDSAVYLCASSPRMDGEAFFGQGTRLTVV.

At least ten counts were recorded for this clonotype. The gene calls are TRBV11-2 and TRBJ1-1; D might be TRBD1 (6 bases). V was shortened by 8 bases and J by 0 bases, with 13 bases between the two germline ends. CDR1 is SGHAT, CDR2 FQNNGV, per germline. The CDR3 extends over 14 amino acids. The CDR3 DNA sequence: TGTGCCAGCCGAGGGGGGGGGATGAACACTGAAGCTTTCTTT. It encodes CASRGGGMNTEAFF. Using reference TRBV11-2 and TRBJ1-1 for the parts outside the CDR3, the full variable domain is EAGVAQSPRYKIIEKRQSVAFWCNPISGHATLYWYQQILGQGPKLLIQFQNNGVVDDSQLPKDRFSAERLKGVDSTLKIQPAKLEDSAVYLCASRGGGMNTEAFFGQGTRLTVV.

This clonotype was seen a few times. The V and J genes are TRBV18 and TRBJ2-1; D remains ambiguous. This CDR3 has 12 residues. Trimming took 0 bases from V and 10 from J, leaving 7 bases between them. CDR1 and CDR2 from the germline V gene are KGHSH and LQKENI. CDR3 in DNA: TGTGCCAGCTCACCACCGATGGGGGAGCAGTTCTTC. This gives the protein CASSPPMGEQFF.

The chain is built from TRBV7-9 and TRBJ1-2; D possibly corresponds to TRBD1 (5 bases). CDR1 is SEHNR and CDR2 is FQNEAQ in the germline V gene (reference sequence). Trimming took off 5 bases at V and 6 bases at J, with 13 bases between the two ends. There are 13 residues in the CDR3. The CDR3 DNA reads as TGTGCCAGCAGCCTAGGGGCAGACAATGGCTACACCTTC. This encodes CASSLGADNGYTF.

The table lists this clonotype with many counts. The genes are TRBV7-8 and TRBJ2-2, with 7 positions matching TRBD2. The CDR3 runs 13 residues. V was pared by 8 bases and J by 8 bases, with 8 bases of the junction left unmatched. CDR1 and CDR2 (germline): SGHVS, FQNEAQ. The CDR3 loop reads CASSSREDGELFF. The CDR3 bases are TGTGCCAGCTCTTCCCGGGAGGATGGGGAGCTGTTTTTT.

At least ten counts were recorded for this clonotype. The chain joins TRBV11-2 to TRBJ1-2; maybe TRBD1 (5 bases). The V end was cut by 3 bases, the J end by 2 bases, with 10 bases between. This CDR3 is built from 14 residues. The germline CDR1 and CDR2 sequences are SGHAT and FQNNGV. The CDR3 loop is CASSLARVNYGYTF. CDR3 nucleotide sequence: TGTGCCAGCAGCTTGGCCAGGGTAAACTATGGCTACACCTTC.

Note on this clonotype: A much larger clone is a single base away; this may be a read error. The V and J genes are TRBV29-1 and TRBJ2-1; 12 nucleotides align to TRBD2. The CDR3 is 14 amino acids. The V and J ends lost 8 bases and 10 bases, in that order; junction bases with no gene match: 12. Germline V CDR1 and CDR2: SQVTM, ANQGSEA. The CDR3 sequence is CSNLTSGGFGEQFF. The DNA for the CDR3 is TGCAGCAACCTGACTAGCGGGGGTTTCGGCGAGCAGTTCTTC.